Given below is one T cell receptor beta chain in context. This sample stems from a study of siplizumab effects on memory and regulatory T cells. Germline V gives CDR1 SGHRS, CDR2 YFSETQ. Between the trimmed V and J ends, which lost 4 bases and 2 bases, there was a span of 13 bases. The CDR3 length is 15 residues. The method was immunoSEQ multiplex PCR; TCRdb's version includes in-frame clones alone and lacks a portion of them. The profile shows 70,000 to 95,000 clones, 93% of them singletons. The sequence came from a human donor in good health. The rearrangement links TRBV5-1 to TRBJ1-5; D gene unclear. Sequences were obtained from CD8+ T cells sorted from blood. CDR3 region: CASSLYPAGNQPQHF. The CDR3 DNA reads TGCGCCAGCAGCCTGTACCCGGCGGGCAATCAGCCCCAGCATTTT.